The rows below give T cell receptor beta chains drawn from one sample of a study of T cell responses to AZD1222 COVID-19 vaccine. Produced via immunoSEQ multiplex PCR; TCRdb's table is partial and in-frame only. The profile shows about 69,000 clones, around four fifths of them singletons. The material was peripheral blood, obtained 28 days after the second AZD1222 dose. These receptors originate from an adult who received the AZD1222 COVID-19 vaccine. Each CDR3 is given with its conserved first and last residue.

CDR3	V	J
CASSFSDRGLIRNTEAFF	TRBV27	TRBJ1-1
CASSATGVGETQYF	TRBV27	TRBJ2-5
CASSLQTTGELFF	TRBV7-9	TRBJ2-2
CASSKTGTDKYEQYF	TRBV7-9	TRBJ2-7
CASSPPSRNEAFF	TRBV18	TRBJ1-1
CASSLDFTDTQYF	TRBV11-2	TRBJ2-3
CASSPWFGGVGAGRTDTQYF	TRBV6-6	TRBJ2-3
CAITTDSSGNTIYF	TRBV10-3	TRBJ1-3
CASSLQGAVSGSNQPQHF	TRBV6-2/TRBV6-3	TRBJ1-5
CASTPAGTRHTEAFF	TRBV25-1	TRBJ1-1
CASSADSNQPQHF	TRBV5-1	TRBJ1-5
CASSPKGLREPQHF	TRBV27	TRBJ1-5
CASSSDSYEQYF	TRBV6-5	TRBJ2-7
CSVIRVQEQFF	TRBV29-1	TRBJ2-1
CASSLLAVKNTGELFF	TRBV2	TRBJ2-2
CASSWGQFYYEQYF	TRBV11-3	TRBJ2-7
CASSEVFGTTHRAGELFF	TRBV2	TRBJ2-2
CASSNTGGGELFF	TRBV7-3	TRBJ2-2
CAWSTIPGLAGGTPYF	TRBV30	TRBJ2-7
CASALGPTSGGDTQYF	TRBV5-1	TRBJ2-3
CASSLVAGAGETQYF	TRBV5-5	TRBJ2-5